The next 27 T cell receptor beta chains were all read from a single sample in a study of cytomegalovirus exposure and HLA in healthy donors. TCRdb's table, derived via immunoSEQ multiplex PCR, lists solely in-frame clones and lacks some. The sample contains some 170,000 clones, around 85% of which appear only once. Sequencing was performed on PBMCs. The receptors here all came from a woman aged 25 to 39 in good health and CMV-seronegative.

At least ten counts were recorded for this clone. The chain recombines TRBV5-5 with TRBJ2-7; TRBD1 or TRBD2 may be the D gene (5 bases each). Deletions cut 0 bases from V and 2 bases from J, with 12 bases between. This CDR3 has 15 residues. From germline, CDR1 is SGHKS and CDR2 YYEKEE (reference sequence). CDR3 in amino acids: CASSLVGDQTYEQYF. The CDR3 DNA follows: TGTGCCAGCAGCTTGGTGGGGGACCAAACCTACGAGCAGTACTTC.

The gene calls are TRBV27 and TRBJ2-5, with 7 bases matching TRBD1. V lost 4 bases, J lost 5 bases, and 7 bases stayed unmatched. This CDR3 comprises 14 residues. Germline assignment: CDR1 MNHEY and CDR2 SMNVEV (reference sequence). DNA of the CDR3: TGTGCCAGCAGTTCCTCGACAGGGTGGGAGACCCAGTACTTC. Translating it yields CASSSSTGWETQYF.

This clone was counted once. This sequence joins TRBV13 and TRBJ1-1, with D unclear. This CDR3 contains 13 residues. Germline values: CDR1 PRHDT, CDR2 FYEKMQ (reference sequence). The germline V and J ends were trimmed by 5 bases and 5 bases, with 12 bases remaining between them. The DNA for the CDR3 is TGTGCCAGCAGCCAAGTGGGCGGGACTGAAGCTTTCTTT. Translated: CASSQVGGTEAFF.

The gene calls are TRBV6-1 and TRBJ1-3; the D is unclear. V was pared by 8 bases and J by 3 bases, with 11 bases between. The germline CDR1 and CDR2 sequences are MNHNS and SASEGT. This CDR3 comprises 13 residues. Written as DNA, the CDR3 is TGTGCCAGCTCACAACTAGATGGAAACACCATATATTTT. Translation gives CASSQLDGNTIYF.

V usage is TRBV19 and J usage is TRBJ1-1; D remains ambiguous. The CDR3 is made up of 13 amino acids. Germline CDR1 reads LNHDA; CDR2 reads SQIVND (reference sequence). V lost 9 bases and J 4 bases, leaving 15 bases between the germline ends. The CDR3 sequence: CASQMVGITEAFF. The CDR3 bases are TGTGCCAGCCAGATGGTAGGAATCACTGAAGCTTTCTTT.

The rearrangement joins TRBV9 to TRBJ2-6; TRBD1 matches 9 bases. Per germline, CDR1 SGDLS and CDR2 YYNGEE. The CDR3 is 17 amino acids. V shed 4 bases, J shed 1 base, and the junction held 6 bases outside the gene matches. The CDR3 is CASSPRDRVSGANVLTF. As DNA, the CDR3 is TGTGCCAGCAGCCCCCGGGACAGGGTGTCTGGGGCCAACGTCCTGACTTTC.

The genes are TRBV5-4 and TRBJ1-2, with TRBD1 identical over 9 bases. Germline CDR1 SGHNT, CDR2 YYREEE (reference sequence). J lost 2 bases, V lost 4 bases, and 3 bases had no gene match. The CDR3 contains 14 residues. The CDR3 sequence is CASSTGQGNYGYTF. DNA of the CDR3: TGTGCCAGCAGCACAGGACAGGGGAACTATGGCTACACCTTC.

CDR3 sequence reads: CASSQYHGRGPEETQYF. Written as DNA, the CDR3 is TGCGCCAGCAGCCAATATCACGGGCGGGGGCCGGAAGAGACCCAGTACTTC. The chain combines TRBV4-1 with TRBJ2-5, with D tentatively TRBD2 (7 bases). Trimming removed 2 bases from V and 3 bases from J, with 19 bases in between. This CDR3 has 17 amino acids. Germline V gene sequence: CDR1 MGHRA, CDR2 YSYEKL.

This sequence joins TRBV2 and TRBJ1-2; tentatively, D is TRBD1 (5 bases). CDR3 size: 13 residues. V dropped 8 bases and J dropped 4 bases, with 14 bases sitting between them. Germline V CDR1 and CDR2: SNHLY, FYNNEI. CDR3 region: CASAPGGTYGYTF. In DNA, the CDR3 is TGTGCCAGCGCCCCGGGGGGGACCTATGGCTACACCTTC.

This sequence joins TRBV5-4 and TRBJ2-7; 8 positions agree with TRBD1. Germline CDR1 reads SGHNT; CDR2 reads YYREEE (reference sequence). V was pared by 4 bases and J by 4 bases, with 16 bases of the junction left unmatched. The CDR3 has 17 amino acids. The CDR3 region is CASSGQGGQGSSYEQYF. CDR3 sequence (DNA): TGTGCCAGCAGCGGACAGGGAGGCCAGGGGTCTTCGTACGAGCAGTACTTC.

V and J are TRBV2 and TRBJ2-7; 7 nucleotides line up with TRBD2. Trimming took 2 bases from V and 4 from J; bases not matched to a gene: 14. Germline lookup yields CDR1 SNHLY and CDR2 FYNNEI. This CDR3 region has 17 residues. This CDR3 is CASSENPGGGSRYEQYF. DNA of the CDR3: TGTGCCAGCAGTGAAAACCCCGGAGGCGGGAGTAGGTACGAGCAGTACTTC.

The chain has TRBV2 and TRBJ2-3, with 7 bases identical to TRBD2. Germline V gene lookup returns CDR1 SNHLY and CDR2 FYNNEI. The V gene end was trimmed by 6 bases and the J gene end by 0 bases; junction bases not matched to a gene: 6. The CDR3 consists of 15 residues. CDR3 loop: CASRRAGTSTDTQYF. CDR3 sequence (DNA): TGTGCCAGCAGAAGAGCGGGAACTAGCACAGATACGCAGTATTTT.

In its sample, this clone was seen a few times. This sequence joins TRBV5-1 and TRBJ2-3; D is undetermined. Trimming pared 4 bases from V and 2 bases from J, leaving 11 bases between. This CDR3 contains 14 residues. CDR1 is SGHRS and CDR2 is YFSETQ in the germline V gene. The CDR3 DNA reads TGCGCCAGCAGCCCGCTCAAATACACAGATACGCAGTATTTT. As protein: CASSPLKYTDTQYF.

This clone was counted between two and nine times. The chain combines TRBV4-1 with TRBJ1-5; D is perhaps TRBD1 (5 bases). Germline V gene data show CDR1 as MGHRA and CDR2 as YSYEKL. V lost 1 base and J lost 1, with 11 bases in between. The CDR3 sequence is 16 residues long. The CDR3 DNA reads as TGCGCCAGCAGCCAAGTACAGGAGAGGAGCAATCAGCCCCAGCATTTT. It is translated as CASSQVQERSNQPQHF.

V and J are TRBV7-8 and TRBJ2-1; the match to TRBD2 covers 8 bases. V shed 3 bases, J shed 8 bases, and the junction held 9 bases outside the gene matches. Per germline, CDR1 SGHVS and CDR2 FQNEAQ. The CDR3 covers 15 residues. CDR3 sequence reads: CASSFIAGGSDEQFF. The DNA for the CDR3 is TGTGCCAGCAGCTTCATCGCGGGAGGATCCGATGAGCAGTTCTTC.

This clone was seen a handful of times. The chain recombines TRBV5-6 with TRBJ2-2; a weak D match, TRBD1 (6 bases). The CDR3 is made up of 15 amino acids. The V gene lost 0 bases and the J gene lost 4 bases, with 10 bases spanning the gap. Per the germline V gene, CDR1 is SGHDT and CDR2 is YYEEEE. CDR3 bases: TGTGCCAGCAGCTTGGCAGGGGTCGGCACCGGGGAGCTGTTTTTT. Its translation is CASSLAGVGTGELFF.

This rearrangement joins TRBV29-1 to TRBJ2-3; 12 bases agree with TRBD1. Germline V lookup: CDR1 SQVTM, CDR2 ANQGSEA. V dropped 4 bases and J dropped 1; count of bases not matched to a gene: 3. The CDR3 has 15 amino acids. The CDR3 loop reads CSVGGTGGRTDTQYF. CDR3 nucleotide sequence: TGCAGCGTTGGCGGGACAGGGGGCCGCACAGATACGCAGTATTTT.

The chain uses TRBV9 and TRBJ2-3, with 9 bases lining up with TRBD2. Germline trimming cut 2 bases from V and 0 bases from J; bases unmatched to any gene: 4. The CDR3 is made up of 16 amino acids. Germline assignment: CDR1 SGDLS and CDR2 YYNGEE. The CDR3 DNA sequence: TGTGCCAGCAGCGTCCTAGCGGGAACTAGCACAGATACGCAGTATTTT. As protein: CASSVLAGTSTDTQYF.

This chain connects TRBV9 to TRBJ2-7; D might be TRBD2 (5 bases). The CDR3 contains 14 residues. V dropped 0 bases and J dropped 3 bases, with 10 bases sitting between them. Germline lookup yields CDR1 SGDLS and CDR2 YYNGEE. CDR3 DNA sequence: TGTGCCAGCAGCGTAGGTGAGGGAGTCTACGAGCAGTACTTC. Translation gives CASSVGEGVYEQYF.

V gene TRBV27 combines with J gene TRBJ1-1, with 7 bases lining up with TRBD1. V trimming: 6 bases; J trimming: 4 bases; junction bases outside the gene matches: 5. The CDR3 is 13 residues long. CDR1 is MNHEY, CDR2 SMNVEV, per germline (reference sequence). DNA for the CDR3: TGTGCCAGCAGATCTCGACAGGGCACTGAAGCTTTCTTT. This codes for CASRSRQGTEAFF.

This rearrangement joins TRBV27 to TRBJ2-1, with D unclear. With 2 bases removed from V and 2 bases from J, the gap between germline ends came to 13 bases. Germline CDR1 is MNHEY and CDR2 is SMNVEV (reference sequence). CDR3 length: 16 amino acids. The DNA for the CDR3 is TGTGCCAGCAGTTTAGGTGTCCCCCAGACCTACAATGAGCAGTTCTTC. Translation gives CASSLGVPQTYNEQFF.

The chain carries TRBV6-1 and TRBJ2-2; D possibly corresponds to TRBD1 (5 bases). Trimming took off 5 bases at V and 3 bases at J, with 10 bases between the two ends. Germline lookup yields CDR1 MNHNS and CDR2 SASEGT. This CDR3 spans 14 amino acids. CDR3 region: CASSLATDTGELFF. The CDR3 bases are TGTGCCAGCAGTTTGGCGACAGACACCGGGGAGCTGTTTTTT.

The gene calls are TRBV5-4 and TRBJ2-7; 7 bases agree with TRBD1. Germline V gene sequence: CDR1 SGHNT, CDR2 YYREEE (reference sequence). After removal of 1 base from V and 6 bases from J, the junction contained 7 bases not matched to a gene. CDR3 length equals 14 residues. CDR3 protein: CASSLWQGVAEQYF. In DNA form, the CDR3 reads TGTGCCAGCAGCTTGTGGCAGGGGGTGGCCGAGCAGTACTTC.

This clone was recorded once. V gene TRBV5-4 combines with J gene TRBJ1-4; D is ambiguous. The V and J ends lost 0 bases and 0 bases respectively, with 3 bases between them. The length of the CDR3 is 14 residues. The germline gives CDR1 SGHNT, CDR2 YYREEE (reference sequence). The CDR3 coding sequence is TGTGCCAGCAGCTTGGGAGCAACTAATGAAAAACTGTTTTTT. It specifies CASSLGATNEKLFF.

In its sample, this clone was seen once. The V gene is TRBV7-3, the J gene TRBJ2-5, with D hard to call. The germline V gene has CDR1 SGHTA and CDR2 FQGTGA. V lost 3 bases, J lost 1 base, and 12 bases lay in between. The CDR3 extends over 15 amino acids. CDR3 coding DNA: TGTGCCAGCAGCTTGAACCCGGGCCTCCAAGAGACCCAGTACTTC. Translation: CASSLNPGLQETQYF.

The chain uses TRBV7-2 and TRBJ2-7; no reliable D call. Germline V gene sequence: CDR1 SGHTA, CDR2 FQGNSA. V gave up 2 bases and J gave up 1 base, with 9 bases separating them. The CDR3 totals 14 residues. CDR3 nucleotides: TGTGCCAGCAGCTTAATGATGGCGTCCTACGAGCAGTACTTC. Encoded protein: CASSLMMASYEQYF. Combining the CDR3 with reference TRBV7-2 and TRBJ2-7 gives the whole variable domain GAGVSQSPSNKVTEKGKDVELRCDPISGHTALYWYRQSLGQGLEFLIYFQGNSAPDKSGLPSDRFSAERTGGSVSTLTIQRTQQEDSAVYLCASSLMMASYEQYFGPGTRLTVT.

CDR3: CASSLAREGQPQHF. The CDR3 DNA follows: TGTGCCAGCAGTTTAGCCAGGGAGGGACAGCCCCAGCATTTT. This sequence joins TRBV27 and TRBJ1-5; tentatively, D is TRBD1 (5 bases). The V and J ends lost 2 bases and 7 bases respectively, with 12 bases between them. The germline CDR1 and CDR2 sequences are MNHEY and SMNVEV (reference sequence). The CDR3 has 14 amino acids.